This T cell receptor beta chain derives from a study of patients and donors after allogeneic stem cell transplantation. A single record per CDR3 protein comes from TCRdb applying MiXCR to the RT-PCR reads. The sample has around 240,000 distinct CDR3 sequences; about 14% are singletons. V shed 4 bases and J shed 0 bases, with 13 bases lying between them. Germline CDR1 and CDR2: SGHKS and YYEKEE (reference sequence). There are 16 residues in the CDR3. The rearrangement links TRBV5-5 to TRBJ2-2; D possibly uses TRBD1 or TRBD2 (5 bases each). This clonotype was sampled from a human donor who was either an allogeneic HSCT recipient or a stem cell or donor lymphocyte infusion donor (not recorded which). It is not recorded whose cells these are; they may come from a transplant donor. What was sequenced was blood, either unsorted or a sorted T cell fraction (not recorded which). CDR3 DNA: TGTGCCAGCAGCCAGCTATGGGGACCGAACACCGGGGAGCTGTTTTTT. It specifies CASSQLWGPNTGELFF.